This TCR beta chain was documented in a study of blood T cell repertoires in COVID-19. Overall study: Samples representing acute and convalescent COVID-19 were sourced from the United States, Italy and Spain.

As originally analysed: The assay estimated nucleated cells by amplifying reference gene primers. The assay was immunoSEQ multiplex PCR, and TCRdb's table has in-frame clones only and misses some. That table supplies the V and J calls and clone size; D and trimming were determined from the DNA. The sample shows about 50,000 clones, approximately 87% of them seen only once. Material for sequencing was peripheral blood. The TCR originated in a woman in her fifties or sixties with acute or convalescent COVID-19.

DNA for the CDR3: TGCGCCAGCAGCTTGGCCCTTAGTACGCAGTATTTT. This gives the protein CASSLALSTQYF. This chain connects TRBV5-1 to TRBJ2-3; no clear D gene. Germline loops: CDR1 SGHRS, CDR2 YFSETQ. Trimming left V 0 bases short and J 8 bases short, with 7 bases between. The CDR3 is made up of 12 amino acids.